The source of this T cell receptor (beta chain) is a study of blood T cell repertoires in COVID-19. Study background: Sites across the United States, Italy and Spain contributed samples from acute and convalescent COVID-19. Sources were T cells, B-cell-depleted T cells, or PBMCs; the material itself was cDNA or gDNA.

In the authors' workflow: Amplification with reference gene primers provided the estimates of nucleated cell counts. The protocol was immunoSEQ multiplex PCR, while the TCRdb copy is restricted to in-frame clones and leaves out a portion. The V and J calls and clone size were taken over from that table, and D and trimming were inferred from the DNA. The sample holds around 43,000 clones, 82% seen once. Per the germline V gene, CDR1 is SGHRS and CDR2 is YFSETQ. Trimming pared 4 bases from V and 4 bases from J, leaving 8 bases between. The CDR3 is made up of 13 amino acids. The chain recombines TRBV5-1 with TRBJ2-2; D might be TRBD2 (5 bases). Source material: peripheral blood. The sequence was collected from a human donor in a cohort sampled during active COVID-19. CDR3 nucleotide sequence: TGCGCCAGCAGCCCCGGGGTCACCGGGGAGCTGTTTTTT. Amino acid sequence: CASSPGVTGELFF.